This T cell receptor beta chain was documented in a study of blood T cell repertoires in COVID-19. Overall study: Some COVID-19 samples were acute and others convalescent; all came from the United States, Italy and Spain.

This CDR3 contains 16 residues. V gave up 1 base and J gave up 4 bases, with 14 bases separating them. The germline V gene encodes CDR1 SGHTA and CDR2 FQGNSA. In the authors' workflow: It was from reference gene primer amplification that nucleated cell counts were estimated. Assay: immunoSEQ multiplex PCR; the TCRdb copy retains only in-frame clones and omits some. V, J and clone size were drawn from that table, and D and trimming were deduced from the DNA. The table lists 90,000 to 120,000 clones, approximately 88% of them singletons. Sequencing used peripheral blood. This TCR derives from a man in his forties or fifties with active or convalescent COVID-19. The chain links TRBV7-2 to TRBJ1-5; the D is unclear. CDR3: CASSLGEGRGNQPQHF. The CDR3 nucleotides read TGTGCCAGCAGCTTAGGGGAGGGAAGAGGGAATCAGCCCCAGCATTTT.